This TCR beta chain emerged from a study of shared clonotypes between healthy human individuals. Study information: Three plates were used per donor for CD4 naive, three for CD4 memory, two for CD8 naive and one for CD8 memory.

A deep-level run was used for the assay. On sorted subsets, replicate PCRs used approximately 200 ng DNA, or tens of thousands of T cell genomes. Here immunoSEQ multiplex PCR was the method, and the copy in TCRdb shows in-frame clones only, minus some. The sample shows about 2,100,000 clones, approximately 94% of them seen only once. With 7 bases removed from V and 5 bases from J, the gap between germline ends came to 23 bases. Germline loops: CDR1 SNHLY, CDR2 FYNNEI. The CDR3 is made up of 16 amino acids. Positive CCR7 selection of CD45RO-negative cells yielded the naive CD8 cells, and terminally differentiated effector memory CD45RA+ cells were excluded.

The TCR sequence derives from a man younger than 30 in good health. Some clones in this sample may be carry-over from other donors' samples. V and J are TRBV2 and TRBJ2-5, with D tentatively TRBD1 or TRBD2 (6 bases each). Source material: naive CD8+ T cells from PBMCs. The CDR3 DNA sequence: TGTGCCAGCAATCCGGGGGCTGGCCTCCCCCCGGAGACCCAGTACTTC. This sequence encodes CASNPGAGLPPETQYF.